The source of this TCR beta chain is a study of cytomegalovirus exposure and HLA in healthy donors. The wider study: Genotyping showed 70% to 90% of 398 donors falling in the Caucasian-associated ancestry cluster.

Notes on this clone: What it binds is unknown.

Study results and caveats: Rarity marked most TCR sequences, yet some public TCRs occurred in many donors. There were about 160 TCR beta chains listed as cytomegalovirus-associated. In a later analysis, most CMV-associated TCR beta chains appeared HLA-restricted.

The PCR had 60 Vbeta and 13 Jbeta primers. Using immunoSEQ multiplex PCR, the repertoire was profiled, and TCRdb retains in-frame clones only, with some absent. The table records 120,000 or so clones, about 78% of them present only once. Germline V gene sequence: CDR1 GTSNPN, CDR2 SVGIG (reference sequence). Unmatched junction bases numbered 0, after V lost 4 bases and J lost 6 bases. The CDR3 extends over 11 amino acids. The gene calls are TRBV30 and TRBJ1-2, with TRBD1 matching 9 bases. This TCR was recovered from a man aged 25-40 years in good health and CMV-seronegative. Sequencing input: PBMCs. Here the CDR3 reads CAWNRGHGYTF. The CDR3 region has the DNA TGTGCCTGGAACAGGGGGCATGGCTACACCTTC.